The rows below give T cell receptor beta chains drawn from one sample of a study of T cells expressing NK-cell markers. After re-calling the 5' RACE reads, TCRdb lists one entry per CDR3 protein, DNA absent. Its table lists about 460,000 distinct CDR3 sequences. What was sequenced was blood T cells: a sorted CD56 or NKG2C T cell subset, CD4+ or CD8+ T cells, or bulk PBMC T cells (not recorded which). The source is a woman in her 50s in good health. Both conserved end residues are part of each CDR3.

cdr3_aa: CASRGTAYEQYF
j_call: TRBJ2-7
v_call: TRBV19

cdr3_aa: CASSFDYLSTDTQYF
j_call: TRBJ2-3
v_call: TRBV28

cdr3_aa: CASSLASRDRFSYEQYF
j_call: TRBJ2-7
v_call: TRBV5-1

cdr3_aa: CASSESASLFF
j_call: TRBJ1-4
v_call: TRBV10-2

cdr3_aa: CATSDSLGAGGPATDTQYF
j_call: TRBJ2-3
v_call: TRBV24-1

cdr3_aa: CASSSTTLNRGPNNEQFF
j_call: TRBJ2-1
v_call: TRBV27

cdr3_aa: CASSPSLDRGYGYTF
j_call: TRBJ1-2
v_call: TRBV3-1

cdr3_aa: CASRAGTDTYEQYF
j_call: TRBJ2-7
v_call: TRBV28

cdr3_aa: CASSPDSNTIYF
j_call: TRBJ1-3
v_call: TRBV4-2

cdr3_aa: CASSQDLGPHPQQYF
j_call: TRBJ2-7
v_call: TRBV14

cdr3_aa: CSGRDRGPEKLFF
j_call: TRBJ1-4
v_call: TRBV29-1

cdr3_aa: CASTQGGGAFF
j_call: TRBJ1-1
v_call: TRBV6-2/TRBV6-3

cdr3_aa: CASSPSLAGLVLQVDNEQFF
j_call: TRBJ2-1
v_call: TRBV18

cdr3_aa: CAISDYPQGTEQFF
j_call: TRBJ2-1
v_call: TRBV10-3

cdr3_aa: CSAVVTPKETQYF
j_call: TRBJ2-5
v_call: TRBV20-1

cdr3_aa: CASSPEEGTADTQYF
j_call: TRBJ2-3
v_call: TRBV5-4

cdr3_aa: CASSFKEDTEAFF
j_call: TRBJ1-1
v_call: TRBV11-3

cdr3_aa: CAVHRQGRGGNQPQHF
j_call: TRBJ1-5
v_call: TRBV6-1

cdr3_aa: CASSSLTQAQYF
j_call: TRBJ2-5
v_call: TRBV11-2

cdr3_aa: CSVEGGQSTDTQYF
j_call: TRBJ2-3
v_call: TRBV29-1

cdr3_aa: CASSAQGGAYQPQHF
j_call: TRBJ1-5
v_call: TRBV6-1

cdr3_aa: CASSDSGVIAQFF
j_call: TRBJ2-1
v_call: TRBV10-1

cdr3_aa: CASSLTSRDRGEKLFF
j_call: TRBJ1-4
v_call: TRBV5-1

cdr3_aa: CASVDNYNEQFF
j_call: TRBJ2-1
v_call: TRBV30

cdr3_aa: CASSQVHNSYEQYF
j_call: TRBJ2-7
v_call: TRBV4-1

cdr3_aa: CASSSRRDITGELFF
j_call: TRBJ2-2
v_call: TRBV12-3/TRBV12-4

cdr3_aa: CASSNAGSGSVETQYF
j_call: TRBJ2-5
v_call: TRBV21-1

cdr3_aa: CASKGGTNQETQYF
j_call: TRBJ2-5
v_call: TRBV12-3/TRBV12-4

cdr3_aa: CASSGGARNTEAFF
j_call: TRBJ1-1
v_call: TRBV5-5

cdr3_aa: CASSLDSGNGKETQYF
j_call: TRBJ2-5
v_call: TRBV11-2

cdr3_aa: CATNAPYEQYF
j_call: TRBJ2-7
v_call: TRBV21-1

cdr3_aa: CASSSGREQYF
j_call: TRBJ2-7
v_call: TRBV5-5

cdr3_aa: CASSDRDINQPQHF
j_call: TRBJ1-5
v_call: TRBV12-3/TRBV12-4

cdr3_aa: CSVPSGDPRTQYF
j_call: TRBJ2-5
v_call: TRBV29-1

cdr3_aa: CASSLVSQGIQYF
j_call: TRBJ2-4
v_call: TRBV5-1

cdr3_aa: CSAILQGGMDQPQHF
j_call: TRBJ1-5
v_call: TRBV20-1

cdr3_aa: CASSFLGYTGELFF
j_call: TRBJ2-2
v_call: TRBV11-2

cdr3_aa: CASGTSGRTNEQFF
j_call: TRBJ2-1
v_call: TRBV5-1

cdr3_aa: CSARESRRSQTQYF
j_call: TRBJ2-5
v_call: TRBV20-1

cdr3_aa: CASSLTSGKINEQFF
j_call: TRBJ2-1
v_call: TRBV19

cdr3_aa: CASILRSTDTQYF
j_call: TRBJ2-3
v_call: TRBV7-2

cdr3_aa: CASRRLAASYNEQFF
j_call: TRBJ2-1
v_call: TRBV10-1

cdr3_aa: CASSWGADSNEQFF
j_call: TRBJ2-1
v_call: TRBV5-1

cdr3_aa: CSAKTQREARDTQYF
j_call: TRBJ2-3
v_call: TRBV20-1

cdr3_aa: CASSWKGRADTQYF
j_call: TRBJ2-3
v_call: TRBV7-8

cdr3_aa: CASSQEGTGYGKLFF
j_call: TRBJ1-4
v_call: TRBV3-1

cdr3_aa: CASSPGTPNNQPQHF
j_call: TRBJ1-5
v_call: TRBV12-3/TRBV12-4

cdr3_aa: CASSSRTGWGSGANVLTF
j_call: TRBJ2-6
v_call: TRBV7-3

cdr3_aa: CASSLSWAGVNTETQYF
j_call: TRBJ2-5
v_call: TRBV27

cdr3_aa: CASSHLPNQPQHF
j_call: TRBJ1-5
v_call: TRBV4-1

cdr3_aa: CASSLTLPGAGDEQFF
j_call: TRBJ2-1
v_call: TRBV5-1

cdr3_aa: CASSFPGFAGGYTF
j_call: TRBJ1-2
v_call: TRBV7-2

cdr3_aa: CASSNKNYGYTF
j_call: TRBJ1-2
v_call: TRBV12-3/TRBV12-4

cdr3_aa: CATSNYRTSGSNEQFF
j_call: TRBJ2-1
v_call: TRBV15